This TCR beta chain was recovered during a study of T cells in Graves' hyperthyroidism and ophthalmopathy. V trimming: 8 bases; J trimming: 3 bases; junction bases outside the gene matches: 7. This CDR3 has 13 residues. CDR1 and CDR2 from the germline V gene are SNHLY and FYNNEI. The TCR beta CDR3 regions underwent amplification using RNA transcripts as the source. Initially, a first-round RT-PCR of the TCR CDR3 employed the HTBI primer set. TCRdb analysed the multiplex PCR reads with MiXCR anew, one entry per CDR3 protein. Among about 270,000 distinct CDR3 sequences listed, approximately 23% were seen once.

The V call is TRBV2, the J call TRBJ2-7; 7 bases map to TRBD1. The sequencing sample was made of blood. This sequence originates from a woman in her forties with Graves' ophthalmopathy. CDR3 bases: TGTGCCAGCCTAGGGGGCCGAAACTACGAGCAGTACTTC. It encodes CASLGGRNYEQYF. The full variable domain, completed using reference TRBV2 and TRBJ2-7, is EPEVTQTPSHQVTQMGQEVILRCVPISNHLYFYWYRQILGQKVEFLVSFYNNEISEKSEIFDDQFSVERPDGSNFTLKIRSTKLEDSAMYFCASLGGRNYEQYFGPGTRLTVT.